The present T cell receptor (beta chain) was sequenced within a study of cytomegalovirus exposure and HLA in healthy donors. CDR1 is MNHNS and CDR2 is SASEGT in the germline V gene. V gave up 4 bases and J gave up 4 bases; unmatched junction bases: 4. The CDR3 loop spans 15 amino acids. Data came from immunoSEQ multiplex PCR; TCRdb stores just in-frame clones and leaves some out. This sample has about 170,000 clones, with 85% to 90% found just once. Points from the study as a whole: It was confirmed in vitro that a few of the CMV-associated chains were specific for CMV antigens. 164 TCR beta chains were listed as cytomegalovirus-associated. There were some public TCRs occurring in many donors, but most TCR sequences were rare.

This clone was seen just once. Its antigen is currently unknown. The donors were in the approximately 120-subject validation cohort; that cohort was separate from the roughly 700-subject first cohort. The chain has TRBV6-1 and TRBJ2-7; 13 bases are shared with TRBD2. Material for sequencing was PBMCs. The receptor's source is a young woman in good health and CMV-seropositive. CDR3: CASSATSGRGYEQYF. The CDR3 nucleotides read TGTGCCAGCAGTGCAACTAGCGGGAGGGGATACGAGCAGTACTTC.